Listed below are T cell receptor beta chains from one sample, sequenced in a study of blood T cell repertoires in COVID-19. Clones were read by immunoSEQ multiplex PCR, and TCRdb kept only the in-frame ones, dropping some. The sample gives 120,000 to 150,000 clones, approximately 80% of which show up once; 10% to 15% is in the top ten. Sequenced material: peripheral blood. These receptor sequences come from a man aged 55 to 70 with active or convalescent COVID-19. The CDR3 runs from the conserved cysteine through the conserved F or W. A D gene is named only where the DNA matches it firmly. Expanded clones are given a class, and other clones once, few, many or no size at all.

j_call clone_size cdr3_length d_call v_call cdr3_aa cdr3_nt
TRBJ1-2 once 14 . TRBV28 CASSLLTPPQRYTF TGTGCCAGCAGTTTATTAACTCCCCCCCAGCGATACACCTTC
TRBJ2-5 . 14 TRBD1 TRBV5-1 CASRPTGGRETQYF TGCGCCAGCAGGCCGACAGGGGGGAGAGAGACCCAGTACTTC
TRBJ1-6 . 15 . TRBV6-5 CASSYSRSYNSPLHF TGTGCCAGCAGTTATAGCCGCTCCTATAATTCACCCCTCCACTTT
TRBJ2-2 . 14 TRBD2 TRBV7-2 CASSLAGGTGELFF TGTGCCAGCAGTTTAGCGGGAGGCACCGGGGAGCTGTTTTTT
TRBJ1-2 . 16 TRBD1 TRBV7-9 CASSPRDREYSDGYTF TGTGCCAGCAGCCCCAGGGACAGGGAGTATAGTGATGGCTACACCTTC
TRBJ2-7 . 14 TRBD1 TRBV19 CASSIGTGSYEQYF TGTGCCAGTAGTATTGGGACAGGTTCCTACGAGCAGTACTTC
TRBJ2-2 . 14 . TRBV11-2 CASSPIRDTGELFF TGTGCCAGCAGCCCGATCAGGGATACCGGGGAGCTGTTTTTT
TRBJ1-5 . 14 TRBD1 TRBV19 CASTIQGGHQPQHF TGTGCCAGTACCATACAGGGGGGCCATCAGCCCCAGCATTTT
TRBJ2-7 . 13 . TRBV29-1 CGVIQGRQYEQYF TGCGGGGTCATCCAGGGGCGGCAATACGAGCAGTACTTC
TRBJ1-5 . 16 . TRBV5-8 CASSLDGKRGNQPQHF TGTGCCAGCAGCTTGGATGGCAAACGGGGCAATCAGCCCCAGCATTTT
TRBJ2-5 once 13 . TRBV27 CAVGRGGQETQYF TGTGCCGTGGGGCGGGGCGGCCAAGAGACCCAGTACTTC
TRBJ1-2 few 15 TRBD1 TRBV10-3 CAISGGQGSPYGYTF TGTGCCATCAGTGGAGGACAGGGGTCCCCCTATGGCTACACCTTC
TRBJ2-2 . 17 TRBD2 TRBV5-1 CASSLFLSGRAGGELFF TGCGCCAGCAGCTTGTTTCTCAGCGGGAGGGCCGGCGGGGAGCTGTTTTTT
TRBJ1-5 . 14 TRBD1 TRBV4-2 CASSRTGGNQPQHF TGTGCCAGCAGCCGAACAGGGGGCAATCAGCCCCAGCATTTT
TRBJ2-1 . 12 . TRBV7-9 CASSLSGDEQFF TGTGCCAGCAGCTTATCCGGGGATGAGCAGTTCTTC
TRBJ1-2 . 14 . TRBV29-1 CSADSRGRPYGYTF TGCAGCGCCGATAGCAGGGGACGTCCCTATGGCTACACCTTC
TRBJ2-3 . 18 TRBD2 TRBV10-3 CAISSPTSGRRGADTQYF TGTGCCATCAGTTCTCCGACTAGCGGGAGACGGGGCGCAGATACGCAGTATTTT
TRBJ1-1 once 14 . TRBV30 CAWSYAGTNTEAFF TGTGCCTGGAGTTACGCGGGAACGAACACTGAAGCTTTCTTT
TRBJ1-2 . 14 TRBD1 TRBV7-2 CASSRDRAGYGYTF TGTGCCAGCAGCCGCGACAGGGCCGGCTATGGCTACACCTTC
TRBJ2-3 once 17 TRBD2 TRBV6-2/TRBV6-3 CASSYSNGGSKVDTQYF TGTGCCAGCAGTTACTCCAACGGCGGGAGTAAGGTAGATACGCAGTATTTT
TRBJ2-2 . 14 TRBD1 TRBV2 CASRGQGGAGELFF TGTGCCAGCAGGGGACAGGGTGGGGCCGGGGAGCTGTTTTTT
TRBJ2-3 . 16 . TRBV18 CASSPRVPGLTDTQYF TGTGCCAGCTCACCGCGCGTGCCAGGATTAACAGATACGCAGTATTTT
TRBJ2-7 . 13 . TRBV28 CVTTGSRNGEQYF TGTGTCACGACCGGGAGCCGAAATGGGGAGCAGTACTTC